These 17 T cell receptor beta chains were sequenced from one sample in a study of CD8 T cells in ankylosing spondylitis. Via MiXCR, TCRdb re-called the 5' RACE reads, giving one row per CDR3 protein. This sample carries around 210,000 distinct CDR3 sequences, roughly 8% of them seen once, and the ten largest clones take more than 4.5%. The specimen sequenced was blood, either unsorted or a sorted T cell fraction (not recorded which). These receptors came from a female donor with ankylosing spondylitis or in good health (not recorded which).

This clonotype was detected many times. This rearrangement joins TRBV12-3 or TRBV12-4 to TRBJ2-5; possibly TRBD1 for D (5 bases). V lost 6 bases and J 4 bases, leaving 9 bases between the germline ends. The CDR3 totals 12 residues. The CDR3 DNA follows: TGTGCCAGCAGCCAAGGGGTAGAGACCCAGTACTTC. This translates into CASSQGVETQYF.

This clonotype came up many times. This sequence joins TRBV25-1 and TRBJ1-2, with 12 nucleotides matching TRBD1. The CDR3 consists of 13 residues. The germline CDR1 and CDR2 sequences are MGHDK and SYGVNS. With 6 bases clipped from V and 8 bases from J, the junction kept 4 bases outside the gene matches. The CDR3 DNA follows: TGTGCCAGCAGCCTGGGACAGGGGGCAGGCTACACCTTC. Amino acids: CASSLGQGAGYTF.

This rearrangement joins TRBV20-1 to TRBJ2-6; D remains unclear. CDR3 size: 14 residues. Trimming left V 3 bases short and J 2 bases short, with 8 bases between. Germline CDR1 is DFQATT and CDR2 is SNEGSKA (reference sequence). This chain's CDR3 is CSASWAAGANVLTF. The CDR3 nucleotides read TGCAGTGCTAGTTGGGCAGCTGGGGCCAACGTCCTGACTTTC.

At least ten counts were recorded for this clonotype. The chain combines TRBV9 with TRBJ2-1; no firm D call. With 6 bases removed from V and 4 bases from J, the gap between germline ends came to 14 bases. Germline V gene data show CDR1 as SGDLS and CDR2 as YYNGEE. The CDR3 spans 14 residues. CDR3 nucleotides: TGTGCCAGCAAGCCATACTCTGGATACAATGAGCAGTTCTTC. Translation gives CASKPYSGYNEQFF.

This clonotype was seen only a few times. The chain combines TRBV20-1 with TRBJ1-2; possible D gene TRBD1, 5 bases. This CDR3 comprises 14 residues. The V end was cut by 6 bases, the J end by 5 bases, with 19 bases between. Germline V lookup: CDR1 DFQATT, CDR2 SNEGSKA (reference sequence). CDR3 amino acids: CSAHTGVIWYGYTF. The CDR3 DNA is TGCAGTGCCCATACAGGTGTAATCTGGTATGGCTACACCTTC.

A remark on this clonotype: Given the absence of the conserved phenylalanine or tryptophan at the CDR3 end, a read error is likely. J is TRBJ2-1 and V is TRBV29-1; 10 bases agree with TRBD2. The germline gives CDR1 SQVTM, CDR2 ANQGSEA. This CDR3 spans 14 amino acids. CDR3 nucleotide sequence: TGCAGCGTGTTCAGGACTAGCGGTTACAACGAGCAGTTCTGC. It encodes CSVFRTSGYNEQFC.

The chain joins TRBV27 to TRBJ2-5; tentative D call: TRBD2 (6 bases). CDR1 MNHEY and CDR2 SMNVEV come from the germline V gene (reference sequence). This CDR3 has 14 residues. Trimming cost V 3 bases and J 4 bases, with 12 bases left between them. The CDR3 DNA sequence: TGTGCCAGCAGTTTGCGGGACCAAGGAGAGACCCAGTACTTC. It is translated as CASSLRDQGETQYF.

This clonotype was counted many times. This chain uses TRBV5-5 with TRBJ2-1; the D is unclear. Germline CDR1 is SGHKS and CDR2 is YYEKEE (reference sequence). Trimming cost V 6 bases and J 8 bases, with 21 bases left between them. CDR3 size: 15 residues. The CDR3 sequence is CASTLAGSLRDEQFF. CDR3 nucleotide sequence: TGTGCCAGCACGTTGGCCGGGTCCCTAAGGGATGAGCAGTTCTTC.

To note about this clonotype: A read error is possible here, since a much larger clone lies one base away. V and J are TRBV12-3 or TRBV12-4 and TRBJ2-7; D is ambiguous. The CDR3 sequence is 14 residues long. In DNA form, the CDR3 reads TGTGCCAACAGTTTAAGGCCTCCCACCTACGAGCAGTACTTC. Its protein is CANSLRPPTYEQYF.

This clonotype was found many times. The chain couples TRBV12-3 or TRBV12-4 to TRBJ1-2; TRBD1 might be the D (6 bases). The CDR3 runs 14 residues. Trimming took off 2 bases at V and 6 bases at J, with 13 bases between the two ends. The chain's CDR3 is CASSLMGTSHGYTF. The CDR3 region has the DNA TGTGCCAGCAGTTTAATGGGGACATCTCATGGCTACACCTTC.

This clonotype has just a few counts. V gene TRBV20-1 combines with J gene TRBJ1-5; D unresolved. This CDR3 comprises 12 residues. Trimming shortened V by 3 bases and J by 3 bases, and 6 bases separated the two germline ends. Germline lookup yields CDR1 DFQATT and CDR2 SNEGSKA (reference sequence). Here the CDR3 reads CSARGINQPQHF. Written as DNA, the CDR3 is TGCAGTGCTAGGGGGATCAATCAGCCCCAGCATTTT.

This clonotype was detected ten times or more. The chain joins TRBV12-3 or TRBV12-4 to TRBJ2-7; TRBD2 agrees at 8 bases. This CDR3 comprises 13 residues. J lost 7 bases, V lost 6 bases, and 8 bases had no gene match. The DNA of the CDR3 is TGTGCCAGCAGAAAAGCGGGAGTCTGGGAGCAGTACTTC. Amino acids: CASRKAGVWEQYF.

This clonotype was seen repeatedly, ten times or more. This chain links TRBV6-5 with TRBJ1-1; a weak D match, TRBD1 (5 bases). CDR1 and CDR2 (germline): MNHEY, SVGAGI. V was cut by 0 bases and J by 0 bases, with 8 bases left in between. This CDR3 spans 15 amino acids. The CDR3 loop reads CASSYSSGMNTEAFF. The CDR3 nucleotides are TGTGCCAGCAGTTACTCGTCAGGGATGAACACTGAAGCTTTCTTT.

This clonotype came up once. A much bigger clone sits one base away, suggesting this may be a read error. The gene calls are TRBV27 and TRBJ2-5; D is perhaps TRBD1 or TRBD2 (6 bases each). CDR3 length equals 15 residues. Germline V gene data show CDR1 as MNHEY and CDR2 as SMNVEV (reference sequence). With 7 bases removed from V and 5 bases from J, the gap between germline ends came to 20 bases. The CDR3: CASNQMEGVLETQYF. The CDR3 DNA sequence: TGTGCCAGCAACCAAATGGAGGGGGTCCTTGAGACCCAGTACTTC.

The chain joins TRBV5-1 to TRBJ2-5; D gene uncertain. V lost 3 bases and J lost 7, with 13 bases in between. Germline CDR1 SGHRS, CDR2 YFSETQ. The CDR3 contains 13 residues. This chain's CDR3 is CASSSGSRGTQYF. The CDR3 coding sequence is TGCGCCAGCAGCTCCGGTAGCCGCGGGACCCAGTACTTC.

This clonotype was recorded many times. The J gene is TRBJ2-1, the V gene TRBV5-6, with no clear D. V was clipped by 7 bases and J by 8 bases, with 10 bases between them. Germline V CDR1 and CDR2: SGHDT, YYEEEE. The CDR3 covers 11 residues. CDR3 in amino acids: CASHLGHEQFF. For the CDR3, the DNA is TGTGCCAGCCATCTGGGCCATGAGCAGTTCTTC.

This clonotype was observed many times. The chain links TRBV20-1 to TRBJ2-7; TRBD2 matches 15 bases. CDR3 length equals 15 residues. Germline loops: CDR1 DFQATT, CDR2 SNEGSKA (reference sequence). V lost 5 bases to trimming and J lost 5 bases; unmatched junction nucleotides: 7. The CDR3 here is CSAGGLAGGRHEQYF. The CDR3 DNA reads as TGCAGTGCTGGCGGACTAGCGGGAGGGCGGCACGAGCAGTACTTC.